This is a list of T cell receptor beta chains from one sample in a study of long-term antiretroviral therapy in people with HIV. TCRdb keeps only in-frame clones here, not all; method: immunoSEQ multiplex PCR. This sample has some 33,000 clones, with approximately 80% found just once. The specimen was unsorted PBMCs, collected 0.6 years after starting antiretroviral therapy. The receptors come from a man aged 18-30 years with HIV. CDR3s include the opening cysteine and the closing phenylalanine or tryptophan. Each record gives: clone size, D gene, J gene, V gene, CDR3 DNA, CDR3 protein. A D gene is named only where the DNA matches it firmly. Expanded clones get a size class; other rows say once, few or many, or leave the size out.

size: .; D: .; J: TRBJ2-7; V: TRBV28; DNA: TGTGCCAGCAGCCCAGGGATTAAGTACGAGCAGTACTTC; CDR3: CASSPGIKYEQYF
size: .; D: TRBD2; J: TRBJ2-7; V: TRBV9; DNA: TGTGCCAGCAGCCCGACGGGCGGGAGTCTTTACGAGCAGTACTTC; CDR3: CASSPTGGSLYEQYF
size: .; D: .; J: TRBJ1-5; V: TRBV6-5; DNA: TGTGCCAGCAGTTACCCCGGACCCCAGCATTTT; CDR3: CASSYPGPQHF
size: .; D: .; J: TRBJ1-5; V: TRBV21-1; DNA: TGTGCCGTCCAGGGTTGGAAAAATCAGCCCCAGCATTTT; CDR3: CAVQGWKNQPQHF
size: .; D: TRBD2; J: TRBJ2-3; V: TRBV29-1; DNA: TGCAGCGTTGCCCCGACTAGCCTTAACACAGATACGCAGTATTTT; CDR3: CSVAPTSLNTDTQYF
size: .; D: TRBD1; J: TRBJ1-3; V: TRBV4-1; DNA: TGCGCCAGCAGCCAAGATCGGGGACAGACGGCTGGAAACACCATATATTTT; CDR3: CASSQDRGQTAGNTIYF
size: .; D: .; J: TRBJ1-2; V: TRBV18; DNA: TGTGCCAGCTCACCAGAGTTTCGGGGGCCCCCTAACTATGGCTACACCTTC; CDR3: CASSPEFRGPPNYGYTF
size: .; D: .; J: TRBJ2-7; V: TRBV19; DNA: TGTGCCAGTAGTATTGGAGTCGTTCCTACCTACGAGCAGTACTTC; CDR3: CASSIGVVPTYEQYF
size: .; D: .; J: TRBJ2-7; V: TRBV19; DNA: TGTGCCAGTCAACCGACAGGAGGACTCTACGAGCAGTACTTC; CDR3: CASQPTGGLYEQYF
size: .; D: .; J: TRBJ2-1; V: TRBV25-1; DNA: TGTGCCAGCAGTGAATATGGGCAGAGCTCCTACAATGAGCAGTTCTTC; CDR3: CASSEYGQSSYNEQFF
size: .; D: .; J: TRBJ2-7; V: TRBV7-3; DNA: TGTGCCAGCAGCTTAAATTTGGGGGCGCAGTACGAGCAGTACTTC; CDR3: CASSLNLGAQYEQYF
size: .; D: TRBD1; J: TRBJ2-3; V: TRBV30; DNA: TGTGCCTGGAGTGCCGCCGGGACAGGGACAGATACGCAGTATTTT; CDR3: CAWSAAGTGTDTQYF
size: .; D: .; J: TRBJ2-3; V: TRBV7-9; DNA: TGTGCCAGCAGCTTACTACAGGTTGGGGATAGTTCGGATACGCAGTATTTT; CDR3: CASSLLQVGDSSDTQYF
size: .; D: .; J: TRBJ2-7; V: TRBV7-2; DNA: TGTGCCAGCAGCTTAGGGACGCTGCCCTACGAGCAGTACTTC; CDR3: CASSLGTLPYEQYF
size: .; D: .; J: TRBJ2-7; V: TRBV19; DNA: TGTGCCAGTAGTATATCACTTTCCTACGAGCAGTACTTC; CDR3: CASSISLSYEQYF
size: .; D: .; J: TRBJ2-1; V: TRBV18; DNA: TGTGCCAGCTCACCACTCGTTAGTGGTACATCGGATGAGCAGTTCTTC; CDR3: CASSPLVSGTSDEQFF
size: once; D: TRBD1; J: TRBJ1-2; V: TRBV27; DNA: TGTGCCAGCAGTCAGACAGGGAAATACTATGGCTACACCTTC; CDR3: CASSQTGKYYGYTF
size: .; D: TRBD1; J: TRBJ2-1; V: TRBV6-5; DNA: TGTGCCAGCAGTTATCTCCGGACAGGGTCAGTAAATGAGCAGTTCTTC; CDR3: CASSYLRTGSVNEQFF
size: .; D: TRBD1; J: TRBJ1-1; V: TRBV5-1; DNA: TGCGCCAGCAGCCCGGACAGGGTTACTGAAGCTTTCTTT; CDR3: CASSPDRVTEAFF
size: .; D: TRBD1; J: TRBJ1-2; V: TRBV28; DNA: TGTGCCAGCACGGACACAGGGGCCTATGGCTACACCTTC; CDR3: CASTDTGAYGYTF
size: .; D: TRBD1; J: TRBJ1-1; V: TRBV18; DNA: TGTGCCAGCTCACGGGACAGGGGCGTCACTGAAGCTTTCTTT; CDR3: CASSRDRGVTEAFF
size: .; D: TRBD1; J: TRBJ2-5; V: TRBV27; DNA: TGTGCCAGCAGTTTAACCCCAGGACAGGGGATGACCCAGTACTTC; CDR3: CASSLTPGQGMTQYF
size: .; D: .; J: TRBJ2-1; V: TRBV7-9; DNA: TGTGCCAGCAGCTTAACTAGTCCCAATGAGCAGTTCTTC; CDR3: CASSLTSPNEQFF
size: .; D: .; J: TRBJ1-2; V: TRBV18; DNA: TGTGCCAGCTCACCCGAGCAGGGGAGCTATGGCTACACCTTC; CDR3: CASSPEQGSYGYTF
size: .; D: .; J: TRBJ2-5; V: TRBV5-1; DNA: TGCGCCAGCAGCTTGGAAGGGGGCCAAGAGACCCAGTACTTC; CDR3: CASSLEGGQETQYF
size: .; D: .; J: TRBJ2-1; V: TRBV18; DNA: TGTGCCAGCTCACCACCCGGAGGGGGTGAGCAGTTCTTC; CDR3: CASSPPGGGEQFF
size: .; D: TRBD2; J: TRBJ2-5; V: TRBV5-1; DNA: TGCGCCAGCAGCTTGGAGGCTAGCGGGAGGGGGACCCAGTACTTC; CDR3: CASSLEASGRGTQYF
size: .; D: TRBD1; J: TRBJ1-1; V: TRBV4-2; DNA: TGTGCCAGCAGCCCGGGACAGGAGAACACTGAAGCTTTCTTT; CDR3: CASSPGQENTEAFF
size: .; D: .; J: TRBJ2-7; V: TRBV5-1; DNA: TGCGCCAGCAGCTGGGGGTACGCCTCCTACGAGCAGTACTTC; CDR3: CASSWGYASYEQYF
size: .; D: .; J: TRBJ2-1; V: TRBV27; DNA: TGTGCCAGCTCAGTCATTGGGAATGAGCAGTTCTTC; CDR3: CASSVIGNEQFF
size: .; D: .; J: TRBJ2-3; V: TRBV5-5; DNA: TGTGCCAGCAGCTTTGTAGGTGGTGAGACAGATACGCAGTATTTT; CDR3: CASSFVGGETDTQYF
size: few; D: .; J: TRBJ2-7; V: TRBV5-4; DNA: TGTGCCAGCAGGCCCGGCGGTACGAAGTCCTACGAGCAGTACTTC; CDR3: CASRPGGTKSYEQYF